The 6 T cell receptor beta chains below all came from one sample that was sequenced in a study of blood T cells in healthy people across ages. Through a sample-barcoded 5' primer and a J-beta primer mix, a second PCR was run for roughly 6 to 12 cycles. TCRdb ran MiXCR on the 5' RACE reads and lists one entry per CDR3 protein. The table lists approximately 880,000 distinct CDR3 sequences, around 46% of them singletons. The specimen was blood. Every receptor here comes from a man aged 30 to 45 in good health.

The chain uses TRBV10-3 and TRBJ1-2, with D tentatively TRBD1 (6 bases). The CDR3 totals 13 residues. Trimming stripped 9 bases from V and 2 bases from J, with 13 bases between. CDR1 is ENHRY, CDR2 SYGVKD, per germline. CDR3 in DNA: TGTGCCATACAGACCGGACAGAACTATGGCTACACCTTC. Translated, it gives CAIQTGQNYGYTF.

This clonotype has only a few counts. This rearrangement joins TRBV20-1 to TRBJ1-2; 7 nucleotides agree with TRBD1. Per germline, CDR1 DFQATT and CDR2 SNEGSKA (reference sequence). V shed 3 bases, J shed 4 bases, and the junction held 14 bases outside the gene matches. The CDR3 loop spans 16 amino acids. The CDR3 region is CSASPFTGAKGYGYTF. Here the CDR3 DNA reads TGCAGTGCTAGCCCCTTTACAGGGGCGAAGGGCTATGGCTACACCTTC.

This clonotype was detected only a few times. The chain carries TRBV5-1 and TRBJ2-2, with D possibly TRBD2 on 5 matching bases. The germline gives CDR1 SGHRS, CDR2 YFSETQ. CDR3 size: 15 residues. Trimming removed 0 bases from V and 5 bases from J, with 11 bases in between. CDR3 protein: CASSLDFSGTGELFF. The DNA for the CDR3 is TGCGCCAGCAGCTTGGATTTCTCGGGAACCGGGGAGCTGTTTTTT.

This rearrangement joins TRBV3-1 to TRBJ2-5; the match to TRBD1 covers 10 bases. Germline V lookup: CDR1 LGHDT, CDR2 YNNKEL (reference sequence). The CDR3 runs 16 residues. With V trimmed by 5 bases and J by 0 bases, 6 bases remained unmatched. The CDR3 nucleotides read TGTGCCAGCAGCAGTATGGGACAGGGGTACCAAGAGACCCAGTACTTC. This sequence encodes CASSSMGQGYQETQYF.

This clonotype was counted only a few times. This sequence joins TRBV29-1 and TRBJ2-5, with 10 bases fitting TRBD1. Germline V gene lookup returns CDR1 SQVTM and CDR2 ANQGSEA. CDR3 length equals 13 residues. Trimming took 5 bases from V and 1 from J; bases not matched to a gene: 1. The CDR3 DNA sequence: TGCAGCGTTCGACAGGGGGCCCAAGAGACCCAGTACTTC. This codes for CSVRQGAQETQYF.

The gene calls are TRBV6-2 or TRBV6-3 and TRBJ2-1; D possibly corresponds to TRBD1 (5 bases). This CDR3 has 16 amino acids. The V gene lost 10 bases and the J gene lost 1 base, with 20 bases spanning the gap. Germline CDR1 is MNHEY and CDR2 is SVGEGT. The CDR3 DNA is TGTGCCACCAATTTTGACAGAGCCCCTTCCTACAATGAGCAGTTCTTC. Translation gives CATNFDRAPSYNEQFF.